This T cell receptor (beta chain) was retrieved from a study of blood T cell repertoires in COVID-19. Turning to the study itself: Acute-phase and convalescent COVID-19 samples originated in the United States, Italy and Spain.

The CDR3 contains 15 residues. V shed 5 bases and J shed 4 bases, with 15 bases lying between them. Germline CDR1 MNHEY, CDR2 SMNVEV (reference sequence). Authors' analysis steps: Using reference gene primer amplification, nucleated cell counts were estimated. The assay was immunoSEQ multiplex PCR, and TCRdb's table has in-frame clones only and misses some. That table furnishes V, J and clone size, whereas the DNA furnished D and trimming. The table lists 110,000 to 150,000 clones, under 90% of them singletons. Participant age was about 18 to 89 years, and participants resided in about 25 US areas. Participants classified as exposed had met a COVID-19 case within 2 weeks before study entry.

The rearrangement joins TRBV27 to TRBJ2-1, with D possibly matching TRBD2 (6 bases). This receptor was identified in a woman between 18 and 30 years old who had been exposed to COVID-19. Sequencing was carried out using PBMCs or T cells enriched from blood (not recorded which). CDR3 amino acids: CASSPRGWRYNEQFF. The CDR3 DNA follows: TGTGCCAGCAGTCCCCGGGGGTGGAGGTACAATGAGCAGTTCTTC.